The 9 T cell receptor beta chains reported below all come from one sample, sequenced in a study of cytomegalovirus exposure and HLA in healthy donors. PCR employed 60 Vbeta and 13 Jbeta primers. Sequenced by immunoSEQ multiplex PCR; TCRdb stores in-frame clones only, minus some. The repertoire has some 140,000 clones, roughly 70% of them found once; the top ten carry roughly 2%. Source material: PBMCs. These receptors all stem from a man aged 25-45 years in good health and CMV-seronegative.

This chain joins TRBV28 and TRBJ2-7; 7 nucleotides match TRBD1. V gave up 6 bases and J gave up 7 bases; unmatched junction bases: 12. The germline V gene has CDR1 MDHEN and CDR2 SYDVKM. There are 14 residues in the CDR3. The CDR3 spells CASSLGQLLGEQYF. The CDR3 DNA sequence: TGTGCCAGCAGCCTGGGACAGCTCCTCGGGGAGCAGTACTTC.

To note about this clone: One end of the junction varies from germline; a read error may be responsible. Written as DNA, the CDR3 is TGTGCCAGCAGACCGACAGGGCCGGCTAACTATGGCTACCCCTTC. It encodes CASRPTGPANYGYPF. J is TRBJ1-2 and V is TRBV6-5; 7 positions agree with TRBD1. Germline V gives CDR1 MNHEY, CDR2 SVGAGI. There are 15 residues in the CDR3.

The DNA for the CDR3 is TGTGCCAGCAGCCTACGACAGAACATGAACACTGAAGCTTTCTTT. It specifies CASSLRQNMNTEAFF. This sequence joins TRBV9 and TRBJ1-1; a weak D match, TRBD1 (5 bases). V was clipped by 4 bases and J by 0 bases, with 13 bases between them. From germline, CDR1 is SGDLS and CDR2 YYNGEE. The CDR3 loop spans 15 amino acids.

V usage is TRBV7-2 and J usage is TRBJ1-1, with 12 bases fitting TRBD1. Trimming at V came to 6 bases and at J to 5 bases, leaving 10 bases not matched to a gene. This CDR3 spans 16 amino acids. CDR1 and CDR2 (germline): SGHTA, FQGNSA. CDR3 sequence: CASRLPGQGAVTEAFF. Written as DNA, the CDR3 is TGTGCCAGCAGACTACCGGGACAGGGGGCGGTAACTGAAGCTTTCTTT.

CDR3 sequence (DNA): TGTGCCAGCAGTAACAGGGCAACCGAGCAGTACTTC. Amino acids: CASSNRATEQYF. The chain combines TRBV27 with TRBJ2-7, with D maybe TRBD1 (6 bases). CDR1 and CDR2 (germline): MNHEY, SMNVEV (reference sequence). This CDR3 has 12 residues. V gave up 5 bases and J gave up 6 bases, with 11 bases separating them.

Details on this clone: The germline gene is not matched at one end of the junction; a read error may be the cause. The chain carries TRBV6-1 and TRBJ1-2; 8 bases line up with TRBD1. This CDR3 comprises 11 residues. Per the germline V gene, CDR1 is MNHNS and CDR2 is SASEGT. The CDR3 sequence is CASSAYRGYSF. CDR3 nucleotides: TGTGCCAGCAGTGCGTACAGGGGGTACAGCTTC.

This clone was seen just once. The CDR3 nucleotides are TGCGCCAGCAGCCAAGATGAGGGAGGGAACACCGGGGAGCTGTTTTTT. It specifies CASSQDEGGNTGELFF. The chain joins TRBV4-3 to TRBJ2-2; D perhaps matches TRBD2 (6 bases). The CDR3 loop spans 16 amino acids. In germline, CDR1 is LGHNA, CDR2 YSLEER. Deletions cut 0 bases from V and 1 base from J, with 9 bases between.

The chain has TRBV28 and TRBJ1-5, with TRBD1 as a possible D gene (6 bases). V was trimmed by 9 bases and J by 3 bases, leaving 9 bases between them. The CDR3 extends over 12 amino acids. Germline values: CDR1 MDHEN, CDR2 SYDVKM. CDR3: CASRDTNQPQHF. The CDR3 region has the DNA TGTGCCAGTCGGGACACCAATCAGCCCCAGCATTTT. The entire variable domain, with the rest obtained from reference TRBV28 and TRBJ1-5, is as follows: DVKVTQSSRYLVKRTGEKVFLECVQDMDHENMFWYRQDPGLGLRLIYFSYDVKMKEKGDIPEGYSVSREKKERFSLILESASTNQTSMYLCASRDTNQPQHFGDGTRLSIL.

The chain joins TRBV5-5 to TRBJ2-7; TRBD1 is a possible D gene (6 bases). This CDR3 region has 16 residues. V gave up 4 bases and J gave up 3 bases, with 20 bases separating them. The germline V gene has CDR1 SGHKS and CDR2 YYEKEE (reference sequence). The CDR3 DNA is TGTGCCAGCAGCCGGACGAGGGACAAGGGCCTCTACGAGCAGTACTTC. Translating gives CASSRTRDKGLYEQYF. The full variable domain, rest sourced from reference TRBV5-5 and TRBJ2-7, is DAGVTQSPTHLIKTRGQQVTLRCSPISGHKSVSWYQQVLGQGPQFIFQYYEKEERGRGNFPDRFSARQFPNYSSELNVNALLLGDSALYLCASSRTRDKGLYEQYFGPGTRLTVT.